This record concerns one TCR beta chain sequence. Authors' data handling: Counts of nucleated cells, estimated from reference gene primer amplification, were obtained. Data came from immunoSEQ multiplex PCR; TCRdb stores just in-frame clones and leaves some out. V and J calls and clone size are as listed in that table; D and trimming were resolved from the DNA. Among about 240,000 clones listed, approximately 87% were seen once. This sample is part of a study of blood T cell repertoires in COVID-19. Background on the study: Specimens from acute and convalescent COVID-19 originated in the United States, Italy and Spain. PBMCs, B-cell-depleted T cells, or T cells were the source of the cDNA or gDNA that made up the material.

V lost 2 bases and J 3 bases, leaving 14 bases between the germline ends. The germline CDR1 and CDR2 sequences are KGHSH and LQKENI. This CDR3 comprises 15 residues. Material for sequencing was peripheral blood. The rearrangement uses TRBV18 and TRBJ2-7, with a weak D call TRBD1 (5 bases). This clonotype was obtained from a man between 60 and 75 years old with acute or convalescent COVID-19. CDR3 in amino acids: CASSPNQGNFYEQYF. The CDR3 bases are TGTGCCAGCTCACCAAACCAGGGTAACTTCTACGAGCAGTACTTC. The full variable domain, with the rest looked up from reference TRBV18 and TRBJ2-7, is NAGVMQNPRHLVRRRGQEARLRCSPMKGHSHVYWYRQLPEEGLKFMVYLQKENIIDESGMPKERFSAEFPKEGPSILRIQQVVRGDSAAYFCASSPNQGNFYEQYFGPGTRLTVT.